The following is a TCR beta chain sequence with its context. These data belong to a study of blood T cell repertoires in COVID-19. Study summary: The samples span acute and convalescent COVID-19 from the United States, Italy and Spain.

Per the germline V gene, CDR1 is MNHEY and CDR2 is SVGEGT. The CDR3 is 15 amino acids. V gave up 5 bases and J gave up 5 bases; unmatched junction bases: 5. Measured with immunoSEQ multiplex PCR; TCRdb has only the in-frame clones, and not every one. The sample yields about 210,000 clones, around nine tenths seen once. The chain uses TRBV6-2 or TRBV6-3 and TRBJ2-3; 12 positions agree with TRBD2. The sample consisted of peripheral blood. The TCR sequence derives from a man aged 18 to 30 with active or convalescent COVID-19. CDR3 bases: TGTGCCAGCAGTCTAGCGGGGGGGCATGTAGATACGCAGTATTTT. Protein sequence: CASSLAGGHVDTQYF.